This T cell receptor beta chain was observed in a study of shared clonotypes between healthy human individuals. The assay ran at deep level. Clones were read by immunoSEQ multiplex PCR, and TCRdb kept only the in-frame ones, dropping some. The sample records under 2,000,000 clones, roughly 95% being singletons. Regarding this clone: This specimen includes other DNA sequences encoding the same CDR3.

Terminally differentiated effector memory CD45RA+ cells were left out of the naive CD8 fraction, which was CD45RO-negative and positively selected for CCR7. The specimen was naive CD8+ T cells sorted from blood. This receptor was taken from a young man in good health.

This CDR3 is CASTPRGTSYEQYF. DNA of the CDR3: TGTGCCAGCACCCCAAGGGGGACTAGCTACGAGCAGTACTTC. J is TRBJ2-7 and V is TRBV6-1, with 8 bases lining up with TRBD2. The CDR3 runs 14 residues. The ends lost 7 bases at V and 3 bases at J; junction bases unmatched: 8. Germline loops: CDR1 MNHNS, CDR2 SASEGT.